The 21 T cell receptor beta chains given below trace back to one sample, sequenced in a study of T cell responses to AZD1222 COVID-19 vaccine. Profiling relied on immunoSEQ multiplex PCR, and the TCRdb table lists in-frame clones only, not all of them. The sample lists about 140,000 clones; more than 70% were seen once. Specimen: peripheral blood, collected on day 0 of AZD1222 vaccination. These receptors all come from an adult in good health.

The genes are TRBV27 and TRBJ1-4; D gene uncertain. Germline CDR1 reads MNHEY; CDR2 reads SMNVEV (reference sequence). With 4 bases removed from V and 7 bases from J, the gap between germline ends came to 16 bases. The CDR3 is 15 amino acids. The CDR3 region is CASSSRTGAGEKLFF. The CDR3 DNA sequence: TGTGCCAGCAGTTCCAGGACCGGAGCCGGTGAAAAACTGTTTTTT.

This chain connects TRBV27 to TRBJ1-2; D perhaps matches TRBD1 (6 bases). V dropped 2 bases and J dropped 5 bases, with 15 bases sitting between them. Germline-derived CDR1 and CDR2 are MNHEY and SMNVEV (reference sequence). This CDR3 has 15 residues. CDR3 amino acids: CASSLSGRGEYGYTF. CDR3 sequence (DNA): TGTGCCAGCAGTTTAAGCGGCAGGGGAGAGTATGGCTACACCTTC.

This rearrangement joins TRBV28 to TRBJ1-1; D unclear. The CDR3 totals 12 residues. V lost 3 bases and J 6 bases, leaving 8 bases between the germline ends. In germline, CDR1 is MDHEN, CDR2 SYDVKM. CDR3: CASSLVGSEAFF. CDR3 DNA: TGTGCCAGCAGTTTGGTCGGGTCTGAAGCTTTCTTT.

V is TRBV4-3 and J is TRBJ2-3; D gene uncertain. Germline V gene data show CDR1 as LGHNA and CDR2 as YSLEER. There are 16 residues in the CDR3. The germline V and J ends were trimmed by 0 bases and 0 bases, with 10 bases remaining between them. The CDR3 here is CASSQDELVSTDTQYF. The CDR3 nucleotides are TGCGCCAGCAGCCAAGATGAGCTAGTGAGCACAGATACGCAGTATTTT.

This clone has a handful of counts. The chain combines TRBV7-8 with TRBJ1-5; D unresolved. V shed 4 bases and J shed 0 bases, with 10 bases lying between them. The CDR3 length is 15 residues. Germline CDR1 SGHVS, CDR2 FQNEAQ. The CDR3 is CASSSRANSNQPQHF. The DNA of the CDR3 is TGTGCCAGCAGCTCCCGGGCTAATAGCAATCAGCCCCAGCATTTT.

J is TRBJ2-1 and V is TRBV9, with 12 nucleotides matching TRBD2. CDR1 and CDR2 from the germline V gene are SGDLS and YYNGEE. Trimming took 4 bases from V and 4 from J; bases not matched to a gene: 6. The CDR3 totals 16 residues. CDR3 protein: CASSPLAGGVYNEQFF. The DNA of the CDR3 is TGTGCCAGCAGCCCTCTAGCGGGAGGGGTTTACAATGAGCAGTTCTTC.

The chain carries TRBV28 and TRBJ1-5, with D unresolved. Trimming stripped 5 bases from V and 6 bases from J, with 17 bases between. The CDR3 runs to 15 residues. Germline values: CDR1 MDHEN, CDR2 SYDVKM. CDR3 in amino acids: CASSIYQEGIQPQHF. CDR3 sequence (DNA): TGTGCCAGCAGTATATATCAGGAAGGGATTCAGCCCCAGCATTTT.

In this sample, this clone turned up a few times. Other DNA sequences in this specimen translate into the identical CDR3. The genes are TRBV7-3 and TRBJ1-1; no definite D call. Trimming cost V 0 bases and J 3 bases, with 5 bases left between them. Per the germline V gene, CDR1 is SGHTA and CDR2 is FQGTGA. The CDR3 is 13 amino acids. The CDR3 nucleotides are TGTGCCAGCAGCTTAACCCCGGACACTGAAGCTTTCTTT. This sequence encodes CASSLTPDTEAFF.

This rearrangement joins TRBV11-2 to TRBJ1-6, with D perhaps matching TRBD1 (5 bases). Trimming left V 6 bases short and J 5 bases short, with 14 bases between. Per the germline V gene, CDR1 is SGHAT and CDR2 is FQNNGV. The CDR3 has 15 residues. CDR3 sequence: CASRKQTANNSPLHF. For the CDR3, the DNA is TGTGCCAGCAGGAAGCAGACAGCAAATAATTCACCCCTCCACTTT.

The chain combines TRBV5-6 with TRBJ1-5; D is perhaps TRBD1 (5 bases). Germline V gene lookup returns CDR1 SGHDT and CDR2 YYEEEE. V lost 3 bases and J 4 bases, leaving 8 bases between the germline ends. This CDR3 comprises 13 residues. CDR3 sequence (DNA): TGTGCCAGCAGCTGGGGACGGAATCAGCCCCAGCATTTT. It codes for CASSWGRNQPQHF.

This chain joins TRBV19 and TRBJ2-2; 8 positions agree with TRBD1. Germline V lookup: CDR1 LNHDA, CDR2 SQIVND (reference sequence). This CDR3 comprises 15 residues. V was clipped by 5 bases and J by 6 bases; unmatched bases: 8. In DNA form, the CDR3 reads TGTGCCAGTAGTGCCCGACAGGGGTGGGCCGGGGAGCTGTTTTTT. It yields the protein CASSARQGWAGELFF.

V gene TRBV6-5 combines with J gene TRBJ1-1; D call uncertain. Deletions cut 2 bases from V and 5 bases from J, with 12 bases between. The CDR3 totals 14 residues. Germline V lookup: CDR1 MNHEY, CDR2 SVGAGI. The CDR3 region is CASSYARVRTEAFF. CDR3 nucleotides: TGTGCCAGCAGTTACGCTAGGGTAAGAACTGAAGCTTTCTTT.

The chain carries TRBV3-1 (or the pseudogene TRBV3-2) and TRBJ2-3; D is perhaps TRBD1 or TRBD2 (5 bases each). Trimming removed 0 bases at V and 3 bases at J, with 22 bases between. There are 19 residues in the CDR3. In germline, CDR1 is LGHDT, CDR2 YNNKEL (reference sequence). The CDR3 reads CASSQDGGGPEIGTDTQYF. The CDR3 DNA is TGTGCCAGCAGCCAAGATGGTGGGGGACCAGAGATCGGTACAGATACGCAGTATTTT.

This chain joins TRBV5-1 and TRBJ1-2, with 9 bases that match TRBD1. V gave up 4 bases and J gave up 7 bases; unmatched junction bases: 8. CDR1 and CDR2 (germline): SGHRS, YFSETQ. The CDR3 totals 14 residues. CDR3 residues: CASSQADRGGGYTF. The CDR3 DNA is TGCGCCAGCAGCCAGGCGGACAGGGGAGGTGGCTACACCTTC.

The CDR3 region has the DNA TGTGCCAGCAGCATCGACCCAGTTGGAGTCACTGAAGCTTTCTTT. Encoded protein: CASSIDPVGVTEAFF. The V and J genes are TRBV5-4 and TRBJ1-1; D gene uncertain. The CDR3 runs 15 residues. Germline CDR1 is SGHNT and CDR2 is YYREEE (reference sequence). The V and J ends lost 4 bases and 4 bases respectively, with 17 bases between them.

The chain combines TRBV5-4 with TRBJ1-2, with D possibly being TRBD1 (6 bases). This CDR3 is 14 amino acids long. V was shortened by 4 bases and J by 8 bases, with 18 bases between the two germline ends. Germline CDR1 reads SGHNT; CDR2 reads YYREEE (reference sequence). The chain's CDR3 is CASSRSTGSEGYTF. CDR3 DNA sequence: TGTGCCAGCAGCAGGTCTACAGGGTCTGAGGGCTACACCTTC. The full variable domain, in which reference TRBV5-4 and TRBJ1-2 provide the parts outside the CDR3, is ETGVTQSPTHLIKTRGQQVTLRCSSQSGHNTVSWYQQALGQGPQFIFQYYREEENGRGNFPPRFSGLQFPNYSSELNVNALELDDSALYLCASSRSTGSEGYTFGSGTRLTVV.

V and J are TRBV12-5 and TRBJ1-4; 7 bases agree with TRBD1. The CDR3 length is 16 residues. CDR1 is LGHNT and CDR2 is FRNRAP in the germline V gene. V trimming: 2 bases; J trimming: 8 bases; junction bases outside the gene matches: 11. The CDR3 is CASGLLTRGGNEKLFF. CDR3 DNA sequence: TGTGCTAGTGGTTTGCTCACGCGAGGGGGCAACGAAAAACTGTTTTTT.

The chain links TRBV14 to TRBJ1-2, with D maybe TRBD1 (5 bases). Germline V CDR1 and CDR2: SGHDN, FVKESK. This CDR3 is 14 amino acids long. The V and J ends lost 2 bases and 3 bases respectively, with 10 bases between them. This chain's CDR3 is CASSQYQGDYGYTF. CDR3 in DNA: TGTGCCAGCAGCCAATATCAGGGAGACTATGGCTACACCTTC.

Here the CDR3 DNA reads TGTGCCAGCAGCGTAGGAGTAGGGACAGGCCAAGAGACCCAGTACTTC. Translation: CASSVGVGTGQETQYF. This rearrangement joins TRBV9 to TRBJ2-5, with 8 bases identical to TRBD1. J was trimmed by 1 base and V by 0 bases; bases with no gene match: 5. This CDR3 is built from 16 residues. The germline CDR1 and CDR2 sequences are SGDLS and YYNGEE.

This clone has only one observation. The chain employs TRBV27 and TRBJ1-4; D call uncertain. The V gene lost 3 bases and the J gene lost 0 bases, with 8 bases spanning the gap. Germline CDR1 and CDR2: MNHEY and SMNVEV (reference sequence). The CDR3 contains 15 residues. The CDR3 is CASSFLGATNEKLFF. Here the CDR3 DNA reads TGTGCCAGCAGTTTTCTAGGTGCAACTAATGAAAAACTGTTTTTT.

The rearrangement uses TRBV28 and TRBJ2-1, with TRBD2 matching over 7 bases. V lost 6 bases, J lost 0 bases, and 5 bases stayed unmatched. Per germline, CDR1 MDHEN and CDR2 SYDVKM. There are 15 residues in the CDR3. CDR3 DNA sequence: TGTGCCAGCAGGTGGGGCGGGAGCTCCTACAATGAGCAGTTCTTC. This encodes CASRWGGSSYNEQFF.